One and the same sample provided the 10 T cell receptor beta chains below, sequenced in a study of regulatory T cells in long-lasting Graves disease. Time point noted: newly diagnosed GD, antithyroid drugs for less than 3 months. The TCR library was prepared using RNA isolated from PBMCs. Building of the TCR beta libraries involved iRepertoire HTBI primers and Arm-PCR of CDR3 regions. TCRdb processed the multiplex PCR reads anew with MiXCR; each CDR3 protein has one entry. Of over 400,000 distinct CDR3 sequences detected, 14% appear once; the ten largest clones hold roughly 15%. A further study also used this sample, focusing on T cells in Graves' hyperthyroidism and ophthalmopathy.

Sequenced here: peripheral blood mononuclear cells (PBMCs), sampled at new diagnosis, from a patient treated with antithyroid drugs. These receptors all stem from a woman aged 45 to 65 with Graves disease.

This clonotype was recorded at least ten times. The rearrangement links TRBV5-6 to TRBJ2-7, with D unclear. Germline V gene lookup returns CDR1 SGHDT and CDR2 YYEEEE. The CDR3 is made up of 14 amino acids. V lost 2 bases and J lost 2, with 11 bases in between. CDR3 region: CASSFEGPPYEQYF. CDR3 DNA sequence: TGTGCCAGCAGCTTTGAAGGGCCTCCCTACGAGCAGTACTTC.

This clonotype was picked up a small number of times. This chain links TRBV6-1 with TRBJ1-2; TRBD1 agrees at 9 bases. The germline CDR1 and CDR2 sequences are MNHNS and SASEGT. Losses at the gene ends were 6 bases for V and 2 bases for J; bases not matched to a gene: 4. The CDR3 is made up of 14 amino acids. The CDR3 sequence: CASRGTGQNYGYTF. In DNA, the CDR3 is TGTGCCAGCAGGGGGACAGGGCAGAACTATGGCTACACCTTC.

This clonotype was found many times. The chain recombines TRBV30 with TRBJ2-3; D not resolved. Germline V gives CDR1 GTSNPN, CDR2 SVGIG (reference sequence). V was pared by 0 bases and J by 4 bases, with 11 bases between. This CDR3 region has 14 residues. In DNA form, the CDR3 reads TGTGCCTGGAGTGTAAAGGCGGTTGCAGATACGCAGTATTTT. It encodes CAWSVKAVADTQYF.

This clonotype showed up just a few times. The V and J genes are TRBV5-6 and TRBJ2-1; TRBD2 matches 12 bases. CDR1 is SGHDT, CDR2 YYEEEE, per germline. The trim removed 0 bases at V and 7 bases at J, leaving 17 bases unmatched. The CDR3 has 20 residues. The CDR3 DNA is TGTGCCAGCAGCTTGGTTTCATCTAGCGGGAGGGCCCTGAGATCTAATGAGCAGTTCTTC. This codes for CASSLVSSSGRALRSNEQFF.

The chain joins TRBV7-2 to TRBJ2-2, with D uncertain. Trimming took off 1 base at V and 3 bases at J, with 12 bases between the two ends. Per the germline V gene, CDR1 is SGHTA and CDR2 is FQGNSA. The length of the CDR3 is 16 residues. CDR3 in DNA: TGTGCCAGCAGCTTAGAAATGGGTATGGACACCGGGGAGCTGTTTTTT. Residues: CASSLEMGMDTGELFF.

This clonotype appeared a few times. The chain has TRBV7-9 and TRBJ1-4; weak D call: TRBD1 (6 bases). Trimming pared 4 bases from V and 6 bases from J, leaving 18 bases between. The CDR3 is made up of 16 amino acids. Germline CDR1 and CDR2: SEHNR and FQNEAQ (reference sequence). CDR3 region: CASSSLGGLIYEKLFF. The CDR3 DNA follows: TGTGCCAGCAGCTCGCTAGGGGGGCTGATCTATGAAAAACTGTTTTTT.

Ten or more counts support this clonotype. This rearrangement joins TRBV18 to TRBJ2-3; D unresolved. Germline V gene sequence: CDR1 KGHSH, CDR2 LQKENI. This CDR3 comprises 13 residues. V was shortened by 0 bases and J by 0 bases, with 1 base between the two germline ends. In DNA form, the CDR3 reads TGTGCCAGCTCACCACCTAGCACAGATACGCAGTATTTT. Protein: CASSPPSTDTQYF.

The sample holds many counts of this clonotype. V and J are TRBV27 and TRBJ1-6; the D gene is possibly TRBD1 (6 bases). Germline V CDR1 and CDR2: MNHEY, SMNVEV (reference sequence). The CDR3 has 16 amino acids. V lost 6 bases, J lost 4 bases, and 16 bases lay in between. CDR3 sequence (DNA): TGTGCCAGCAGCCCCTCCGGGACACTTTATAATTCACCCCTCCACTTT. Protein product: CASSPSGTLYNSPLHF.

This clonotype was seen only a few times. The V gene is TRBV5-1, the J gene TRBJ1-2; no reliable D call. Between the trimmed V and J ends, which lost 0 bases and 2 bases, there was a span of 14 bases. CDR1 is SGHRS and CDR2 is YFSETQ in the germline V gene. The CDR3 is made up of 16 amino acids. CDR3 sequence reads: CASSLVGRKSNYGYTF. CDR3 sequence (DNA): TGCGCCAGCAGCTTGGTTGGACGGAAATCCAACTATGGCTACACCTTC.

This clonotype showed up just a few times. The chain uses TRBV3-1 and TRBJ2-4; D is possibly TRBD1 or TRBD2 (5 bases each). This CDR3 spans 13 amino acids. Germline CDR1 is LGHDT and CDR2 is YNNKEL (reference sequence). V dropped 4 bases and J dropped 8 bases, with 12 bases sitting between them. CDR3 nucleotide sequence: TGTGCCAGCAGCCGTCAGGGAGATGACATTCAGTACTTC. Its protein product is CASSRQGDDIQYF.